These 28 T cell receptor beta chains came from one sample sequenced in a study of OX40 agonist ivuxolimab in advanced cancers. Generated by immunoSEQ multiplex PCR, the TCRdb table keeps only in-frame clones and is missing some. The table includes some 50,000 clones, 75% to 90% detected once. Sample: CD4+ or CD8+ T cells sorted from blood, taken in a trial of the OX40 agonist ivuxolimab. The receptors stem from an adult with an advanced solid tumor such as melanoma, head and neck, liver or kidney cancer.

CDR3 DNA: TGTGCCAGCAGCCAAGATCTAACCTCTCCCTACGAGCAGTACTTC. This translates into CASSQDLTSPYEQYF. The gene calls are TRBV4-2 and TRBJ2-7; no reliable D call. Germline CDR1 reads LGHNA; CDR2 reads YNFKEQ. The CDR3 length is 15 residues. Trimming took off 0 bases at V and 2 bases at J, with 11 bases between the two ends.

This sequence joins TRBV25-1 and TRBJ2-3; 10 bases are a match to TRBD1. The J segment lost 2 bases and the V segment lost 5 bases, leaving 7 bases of the junction unmatched. Per germline, CDR1 MGHDK and CDR2 SYGVNS. CDR3 length: 16 residues. The CDR3 loop reads CASSPMGTGVTDTQYF. The CDR3 coding sequence is TGTGCCAGCAGTCCTATGGGGACAGGGGTCACAGATACGCAGTATTTT.

This clone came up once. The chain combines TRBV7-9 with TRBJ2-7; D is undetermined. Germline CDR1 is SEHNR and CDR2 is FQNEAQ (reference sequence). The V gene lost 5 bases and the J gene lost 3 bases, with 8 bases spanning the gap. The CDR3 consists of 12 residues. Written as DNA, the CDR3 is TGTGCCAGCAGCATTACAAGCTACGAGCAGTACTTC. Protein sequence: CASSITSYEQYF. The full variable domain, with the rest looked up from reference TRBV7-9 and TRBJ2-7, is DTGVSQNPRHKITKRGQNVTFRCDPISEHNRLYWYRQTLGQGPEFLTYFQNEAQLEKSRLLSDRFSAERPKGSFSTLEIQRTEQGDSAMYLCASSITSYEQYFGPGTRLTVT.

The V call is TRBV6-5, the J call TRBJ1-3; unclear D gene. The germline CDR1 and CDR2 sequences are MNHEY and SVGAGI. Trimming removed 2 bases from V and 3 bases from J, with 11 bases in between. This CDR3 has 15 amino acids. CDR3 in DNA: TGTGCCAGCAGTTACCTTTCGGGTAGTGGAAACACCATATATTTT. Amino acid sequence: CASSYLSGSGNTIYF.

The rearrangement links TRBV2 to TRBJ2-2, with TRBD2 as a possible D gene (5 bases). The CDR3 spans 14 residues. Germline V gene sequence: CDR1 SNHLY, CDR2 FYNNEI. Trimming shortened V by 6 bases and J by 1 base, and 9 bases separated the two germline ends. CDR3 sequence reads: CASRDGRNTGELFF. DNA for the CDR3: TGTGCCAGCAGGGATGGGAGGAACACCGGGGAGCTGTTTTTT. The entire variable domain, with the rest obtained from reference TRBV2 and TRBJ2-2, is as follows: EPEVTQTPSHQVTQMGQEVILRCVPISNHLYFYWYRQILGQKVEFLVSFYNNEISEKSEIFDDQFSVERPDGSNFTLKIRSTKLEDSAMYFCASRDGRNTGELFFGEGSRLTVL.

The chain joins TRBV2 to TRBJ2-7, with TRBD1 as a possible D gene (5 bases). The V gene's germline CDR1 is SNHLY and CDR2 FYNNEI. The length of the CDR3 is 15 residues. V was clipped by 2 bases and J by 0 bases, with 11 bases between them. DNA for the CDR3: TGTGCCAGCAGTGAAAAGGGGTTAAGCTCCTACGAGCAGTACTTC. Translation gives CASSEKGLSSYEQYF.

The gene calls are TRBV7-9 and TRBJ2-6; D is undetermined. The V end lost 6 bases, the J end lost 2 bases, and 5 bases lay between the germline ends. CDR1 and CDR2 from the germline V gene are SEHNR and FQNEAQ (reference sequence). This CDR3 has 13 amino acids. CDR3 sequence reads: CASSLPGANVLTF. The CDR3 DNA reads as TGTGCCAGCAGTCTCCCTGGGGCCAACGTCCTGACTTTC.

The V call is TRBV28, the J call TRBJ1-1; D possibly corresponds to TRBD1 (5 bases). Trimming took off 7 bases at V and 0 bases at J, with 15 bases between the two ends. The CDR3 consists of 15 residues. Germline V CDR1 and CDR2: MDHEN, SYDVKM. The CDR3 region is CASTGGAAMNTEAFF. Here the CDR3 DNA reads TGTGCCAGCACCGGAGGGGCAGCAATGAACACTGAAGCTTTCTTT.

The rearrangement uses TRBV7-2 and TRBJ1-3, with 7 bases that match TRBD1. The CDR3 spans 16 residues. With 3 bases clipped from V and 0 bases from J, the junction kept 5 bases outside the gene matches. Per the germline V gene, CDR1 is SGHTA and CDR2 is FQGNSA. CDR3 residues: CASSFSTGSSGNTIYF. CDR3 sequence (DNA): TGTGCCAGCAGCTTCTCGACAGGGAGCTCTGGAAACACCATATATTTT.

This chain links TRBV28 with TRBJ2-7; D perhaps matches TRBD1 (6 bases). The V end was cut by 5 bases, the J end by 3 bases, with 11 bases between. This CDR3 has 13 amino acids. Germline V CDR1 and CDR2: MDHEN, SYDVKM. The CDR3 spells CASSPGQIYEQYF. The CDR3 DNA reads as TGTGCCAGCAGTCCAGGACAGATCTACGAGCAGTACTTC.

The chain couples TRBV19 to TRBJ2-1; tentative D call: TRBD2 (6 bases). Trimming pared 5 bases from V and 6 bases from J, leaving 14 bases between. Germline assignment: CDR1 LNHDA and CDR2 SQIVND (reference sequence). The CDR3 consists of 14 residues. The CDR3 DNA follows: TGTGCCAGTAGTTCCCAGATGGGGGGCAATGAGCAGTTCTTC. It encodes CASSSQMGGNEQFF.

This rearrangement joins TRBV5-1 to TRBJ2-3; 7 bases are shared with TRBD1. After removal of 4 bases from V and 4 bases from J, the junction contained 3 bases not matched to a gene. Germline V gene lookup returns CDR1 SGHRS and CDR2 YFSETQ. The CDR3 totals 13 residues. CDR3 sequence: CASSPQGADTQYF. The CDR3 nucleotides read TGCGCCAGCAGCCCGCAGGGGGCAGATACGCAGTATTTT.

Here the CDR3 DNA reads TGTGCCAGCAGCCCGAAGGGCAGGGGTGGAACTGAAGCTTTCTTT. Encoded protein: CASSPKGRGGTEAFF. This chain joins TRBV2 and TRBJ1-1; D possibly corresponds to TRBD1 (6 bases). Germline CDR1 is SNHLY and CDR2 is FYNNEI. The V and J ends lost 6 bases and 5 bases respectively, with 19 bases between them. The CDR3 is 15 amino acids.

The chain links TRBV6-4 to TRBJ1-1; 7 positions agree with TRBD1. V gave up 4 bases and J gave up 4 bases; unmatched junction bases: 6. The CDR3 sequence is 14 residues long. Germline values: CDR1 MRHNA, CDR2 SNTAGT. CDR3 bases: TGTGCCAGCAGTGTCGACAGGGCTAGCACTGAAGCTTTCTTT. This gives the protein CASSVDRASTEAFF.

The J gene is TRBJ1-3, the V gene TRBV6-1; unclear D gene. V was trimmed by 3 bases and J by 0 bases, leaving 12 bases between them. CDR1 and CDR2 (germline): MNHNS, SASEGT. CDR3 size: 16 residues. The CDR3 DNA follows: TGTGCCAGCAGTGACAGGAGGACGCTCTCTGGAAACACCATATATTTT. It translates to CASSDRRTLSGNTIYF.

V and J are TRBV15 and TRBJ2-7; D unclear. Germline V CDR1 and CDR2: LNHNV, YYDKDF (reference sequence). The length of the CDR3 is 11 residues. Trimming pared 4 bases from V and 3 bases from J, leaving 4 bases between. CDR3 region: CATSNFYEQYF. Written as DNA, the CDR3 is TGTGCCACCAGCAATTTCTACGAGCAGTACTTC. Based on the CDR3 plus reference TRBV15 and TRBJ2-7, the full variable domain is DAMVIQNPRYQVTQFGKPVTLSCSQTLNHNVMYWYQQKSSQAPKLLFHYYDKDFNNEADTPDNFQSRRPNTSFCFLDIRSPGLGDTAMYLCATSNFYEQYFGPGTRLTVT.

The chain has TRBV5-1 and TRBJ2-1, with D possibly being TRBD1 or TRBD2 (5 bases each). Trimming pared 4 bases from V and 4 bases from J, leaving 18 bases between. The CDR3 contains 16 residues. Germline V gene sequence: CDR1 SGHRS, CDR2 YFSETQ. CDR3 nucleotide sequence: TGCGCCAGCAGCCCACGGGGCGGTGTCGGGTACAATGAGCAGTTCTTC. Translating gives CASSPRGGVGYNEQFF.

The chain uses TRBV19 and TRBJ2-1; D is perhaps TRBD2 (5 bases). Trimming shortened V by 3 bases and J by 7 bases, and 7 bases separated the two germline ends. This CDR3 spans 12 amino acids. CDR1 is LNHDA and CDR2 is SQIVND in the germline V gene (reference sequence). The DNA of the CDR3 is TGTGCCAGTAGTATGTGGGAGAATGAGCAGTTCTTC. Translating it yields CASSMWENEQFF.

This chain connects TRBV12-5 to TRBJ2-1; TRBD1 or TRBD2 may be the D gene (6 bases each). This CDR3 is built from 14 residues. The V gene lost 3 bases and the J gene lost 8 bases, with 14 bases spanning the gap. CDR1 is LGHNT and CDR2 is FRNRAP in the germline V gene. DNA for the CDR3: TGTGCTAGTGGTTTTCAGGTCGGGGGCGATGAGCAGTTCTTC. Its protein product is CASGFQVGGDEQFF.

J is TRBJ1-6 and V is TRBV9; D remains ambiguous. Trimming left V 2 bases short and J 8 bases short, with 11 bases between. The germline CDR1 and CDR2 sequences are SGDLS and YYNGEE. This CDR3 region has 14 residues. The chain's CDR3 is CASSVRVDDSPLHF. Here the CDR3 DNA reads TGTGCCAGCAGCGTCCGAGTAGACGATTCACCCCTCCACTTT. The full variable domain, in which reference TRBV9 and TRBJ1-6 provide the parts outside the CDR3, is DSGVTQTPKHLITATGQRVTLRCSPRSGDLSVYWYQQSLDQGLQFLIQYYNGEERAKGNILERFSAQQFPDLHSELNLSSLELGDSALYFCASSVRVDDSPLHFGNGTRLTVT.

The V call is TRBV7-6, the J call TRBJ2-7, with 10 bases that match TRBD2. The J segment lost 5 bases and the V segment lost 1 base, leaving 8 bases of the junction unmatched. The CDR3 has 16 amino acids. CDR1 is SGHVS, CDR2 FNYEAQ, per germline. The CDR3 sequence: CASSLVASGSTNEQYF. The CDR3 DNA is TGTGCCAGCAGCTTAGTGGCTAGCGGGAGTACCAACGAGCAGTACTTC. The full variable domain, completed using reference TRBV7-6 and TRBJ2-7, is GAGVSQSPRYKVTKRGQDVALRCDPISGHVSLYWYRQALGQGPEFLTYFNYEAQQDKSGLPNDRFSAERPEGSISTLTIQRTEQRDSAMYRCASSLVASGSTNEQYFGPGTRLTVT.

J is TRBJ2-7 and V is TRBV28; the D gene is possibly TRBD1 (6 bases). CDR3 size: 12 residues. Per germline, CDR1 MDHEN and CDR2 SYDVKM. Trimming stripped 6 bases from V and 6 bases from J, with 12 bases between. CDR3 DNA sequence: TGTGCCAGCAGAGGGGGTGTACGCGAGCAGTACTTC. Amino acids: CASRGGVREQYF.

The V gene is TRBV11-2, the J gene TRBJ2-5; D call uncertain. The CDR3 runs to 13 residues. Germline V gives CDR1 SGHAT, CDR2 FQNNGV. V was pared by 5 bases and J by 4 bases, with 11 bases between. The CDR3 DNA reads as TGTGCCAGCAGCGATCAACTTGGAGAGACCCAGTACTTC. It encodes CASSDQLGETQYF. Variable domain in full (rest from reference TRBV11-2 and TRBJ2-5): EAGVAQSPRYKIIEKRQSVAFWCNPISGHATLYWYQQILGQGPKLLIQFQNNGVVDDSQLPKDRFSAERLKGVDSTLKIQPAKLEDSAVYLCASSDQLGETQYFGPGTRLLVL.

This chain uses TRBV25-1 with TRBJ1-6; D is uncertain. The CDR3 length is 13 residues. Germline V gene lookup returns CDR1 MGHDK and CDR2 SYGVNS. V was trimmed by 6 bases and J by 8 bases, leaving 11 bases between them. CDR3 DNA sequence: TGTGCCAGCAGGGTGAGGCAGGATTCACCCCTCCACTTT. Residues: CASRVRQDSPLHF.

The chain employs TRBV6-1 and TRBJ1-5; a weak D match, TRBD1 (5 bases). Trimming left V 0 bases short and J 5 bases short, with 11 bases between. The germline gives CDR1 MNHNS, CDR2 SASEGT. There are 15 residues in the CDR3. The CDR3, as DNA: TGTGCCAGCAGTGAAGCTTTTAGGGGATATCAGCCCCAGCATTTT. Protein product: CASSEAFRGYQPQHF.

V and J are TRBV7-2 and TRBJ1-2; D possibly corresponds to TRBD1 (5 bases). Germline loops: CDR1 SGHTA, CDR2 FQGNSA. There are 14 residues in the CDR3. V lost 7 bases and J lost 0, with 12 bases in between. The CDR3, as DNA: TGTGCCAGCACCCTCGGGACGGCTAACTATGGCTACACCTTC. Protein product: CASTLGTANYGYTF.

The sample holds a few counts of this clone. The rearrangement uses TRBV7-2 and TRBJ2-3; 8 nucleotides match TRBD1. V lost 2 bases, J lost 0 bases, and 7 bases stayed unmatched. The germline gives CDR1 SGHTA, CDR2 FQGNSA. The CDR3 extends over 17 amino acids. The DNA of the CDR3 is TGTGCCAGCAGCTTAATGGGGCGACAGGGGAGCACAGATACGCAGTATTTT. Translation gives CASSLMGRQGSTDTQYF.

This rearrangement joins TRBV30 to TRBJ1-6; 11 bases are shared with TRBD1. Per the germline V gene, CDR1 is GTSNPN and CDR2 is SVGIG (reference sequence). The J segment lost 10 bases and the V segment lost 7 bases, leaving 6 bases of the junction unmatched. The CDR3 is made up of 13 amino acids. This chain's CDR3 is CASGQGARSPLHF. CDR3 DNA sequence: TGTGCCTCTGGACAGGGGGCACGGTCACCCCTCCACTTT.